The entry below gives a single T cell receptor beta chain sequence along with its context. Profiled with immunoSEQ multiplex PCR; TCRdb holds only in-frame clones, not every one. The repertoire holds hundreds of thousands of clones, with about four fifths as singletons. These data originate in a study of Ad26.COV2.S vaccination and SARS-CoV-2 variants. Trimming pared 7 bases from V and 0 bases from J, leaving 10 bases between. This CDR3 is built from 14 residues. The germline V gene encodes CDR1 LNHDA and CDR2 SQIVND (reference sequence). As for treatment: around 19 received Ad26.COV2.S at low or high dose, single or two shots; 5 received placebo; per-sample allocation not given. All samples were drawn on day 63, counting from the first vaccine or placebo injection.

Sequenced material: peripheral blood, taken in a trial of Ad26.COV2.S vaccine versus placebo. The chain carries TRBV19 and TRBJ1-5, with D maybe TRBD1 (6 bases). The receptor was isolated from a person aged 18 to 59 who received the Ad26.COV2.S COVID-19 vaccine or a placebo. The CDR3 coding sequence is TGTGCCAGTACCCAACAGGGTAGCAATCAGCCCCAGCATTTT. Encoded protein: CASTQQGSNQPQHF. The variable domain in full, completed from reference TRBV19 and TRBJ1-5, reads DGGITQSPKYLFRKEGQNVTLSCEQNLNHDAMYWYRQDPGQGLRLIYYSQIVNDFQKGDIAEGYSVSREKKESFPLTVTSAQKNPTAFYLCASTQQGSNQPQHFGDGTRLSIL.